This is a list of T cell receptor beta chains from one sample in a study of identical twins. Via MiXCR, TCRdb re-called the 5' RACE reads, giving one row per CDR3 protein. The table lists roughly 1,500,000 distinct CDR3 sequences, 25% to 35% of them singletons. Input material: cord blood. The source of these receptors is a newborn girl in good health. Each CDR3 is given with its conserved first and last residue. D genes are given only for firm matches. Size tells how often a clone was seen (once, few, many) or the class of an expanded clone, and some rows leave it out.

v_gene	d_gene	len	abundance	j_gene	CDR3aa	CDR3nt
TRBV20-1	.	12	.	TRBJ2-3	CGARKNRDTQYF	TGCGGTGCTAGGAAAAACCGGGATACGCAGTATTTT
TRBV28	.	17	.	TRBJ2-1	CASSLAPTTTPYNEQFF	TGTGCCAGCAGTTTGGCCCCAACCACCACCCCTTACAATGAGCAGTTCTTC
TRBV27	TRBD2	15	.	TRBJ2-1	CASSFGGAGFDEQFF	TGTGCCAGCAGCTTCGGGGGGGCTGGCTTCGACGAGCAGTTCTTC
TRBV7-9	TRBD1	15	many	TRBJ2-3	CASSFGQGLADTQYF	TGTGCCAGCAGCTTCGGACAGGGGCTTGCAGATACGCAGTATTTT
TRBV20-1	TRBD1	15	.	TRBJ1-1	CSAGGTGAVSTEAFF	TGCAGTGCTGGAGGCACAGGGGCGGTTAGCACTGAAGCTTTCTTT
TRBV20-1	.	14	few	TRBJ2-7	CSARPPLSSYEQYF	TGCAGTGCCCGCCCACCTCTCAGCTCCTACGAGCAGTACTTC
TRBV6-5	TRBD1	14	.	TRBJ1-4	CASSYSGGSEKLFF	TGTGCCAGCAGTTACTCAGGGGGCAGTGAAAAACTGTTTTTT
TRBV6-1	.	14	.	TRBJ2-1	CASSPVWGGNEQFF	TGTGCCAGCAGCCCCGTCTGGGGTGGCAATGAGCAGTTCTTC
TRBV5-1	TRBD2	14	.	TRBJ2-1	CASSSGTSGKVQFF	TGCGCCAGCAGCTCCGGGACTAGCGGGAAGGTGCAGTTCTTC
TRBV7-9	.	15	once	TRBJ2-6	CASSLGVSGANVQTF	TGTGCCAGCAGCTTAGGGGTATCTGGGGCCAACGTCCAGACTTTC
TRBV29-1	TRBD1	13	few	TRBJ1-4	CSGKGQINEKLFF	TGCAGCGGGAAGGGACAGATTAATGAAAAACTGTTTTTT
TRBV5-1	.	16	few	TRBJ2-3	CASSPLPGLGTDTQYF	TGCGCCAGCAGCCCCTTGCCGGGACTTGGCACAGATACGCAGTATTTT